This TCR beta chain was captured by sequencing in a study of shared clonotypes between healthy human individuals. Whole-study results and caveats: Larger estimated richness was generally recorded for naive subsets relative to memory subsets. Naive CD4 clonotypes overlapped across several donors at approximately 5%. Sequencing depth was expected to influence donor clonotype sharing.

Details on this clone: Its antigen is unidentified.

Some clones are missing from TCRdb's copy, which holds only in-frame ones; the method was immunoSEQ multiplex PCR. Of over a million clones in the sample, approximately 98% were seen once. The CDR3 has 14 amino acids. Germline CDR1 and CDR2: SGHRS and YFSETQ. Trimming cost V 7 bases and J 2 bases, with 16 bases left between them. The chain combines TRBV5-1 with TRBJ2-7; no clear D gene. This sequence originates from a man under 40 in good health. Sample: naive CD4+ T cells sorted from blood. Regarding subset: CD45RA+ positively selected. This CDR3 is CASRPSPEPYEQYF. The CDR3 region has the DNA TGCGCCAGCCGTCCTTCTCCGGAACCCTACGAGCAGTACTTC.